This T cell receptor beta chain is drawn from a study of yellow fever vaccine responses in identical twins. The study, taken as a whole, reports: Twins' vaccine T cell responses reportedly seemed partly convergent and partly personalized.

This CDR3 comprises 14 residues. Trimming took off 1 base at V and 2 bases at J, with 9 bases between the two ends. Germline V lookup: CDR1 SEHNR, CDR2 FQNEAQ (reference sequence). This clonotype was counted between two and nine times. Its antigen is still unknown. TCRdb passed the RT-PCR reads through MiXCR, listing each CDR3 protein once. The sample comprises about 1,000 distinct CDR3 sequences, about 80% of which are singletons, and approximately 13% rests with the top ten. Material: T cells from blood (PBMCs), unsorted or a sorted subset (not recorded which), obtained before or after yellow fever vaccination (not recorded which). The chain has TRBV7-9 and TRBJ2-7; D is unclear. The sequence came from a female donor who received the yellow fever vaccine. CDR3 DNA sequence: TGTGCCAGCAGCTTAGAGTACGGAACCTACGAGCAGTACTTC. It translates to CASSLEYGTYEQYF. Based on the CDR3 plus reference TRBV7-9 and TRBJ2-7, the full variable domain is DTGVSQNPRHKITKRGQNVTFRCDPISEHNRLYWYRQTLGQGPEFLTYFQNEAQLEKSRLLSDRFSAERPKGSFSTLEIQRTEQGDSAMYLCASSLEYGTYEQYFGPGTRLTVT.